The 30 T cell receptor beta chains below were found in one sample sequenced in a study of blood T cell repertoires in COVID-19. The table came from immunoSEQ multiplex PCR; TCRdb's copy has only in-frame clones and leaves some out. Here the sample spans about 190,000 clones, 70% to 85% being singletons. The sequenced material came from peripheral blood. The receptors derive from a man in his fifties or sixties who had recovered from COVID-19.

The rearrangement links TRBV5-4 to TRBJ2-2; unclear D gene. Trimming left V 2 bases short and J 8 bases short, with 13 bases between. From germline, CDR1 is SGHNT and CDR2 YYREEE (reference sequence). The length of the CDR3 is 14 residues. CDR3 sequence: CASSFGSYEGELFF. The CDR3 DNA reads as TGTGCCAGCAGCTTCGGTTCGTATGAGGGGGAGCTGTTTTTT.

The chain combines TRBV14 with TRBJ2-3, with D unclear. Trimming stripped 4 bases from V and 2 bases from J, with 10 bases between. Germline V gene data show CDR1 as SGHDN and CDR2 as FVKESK. The CDR3 extends over 14 amino acids. CDR3 sequence reads: CASSLGRHTDTQYF. In DNA form, the CDR3 reads TGTGCCAGCAGCCTGGGCCGTCACACAGATACGCAGTATTTT.

The V gene is TRBV20-1, the J gene TRBJ2-1, with TRBD2 matching 10 bases. The CDR3 runs 14 residues. Germline lookup yields CDR1 DFQATT and CDR2 SNEGSKA (reference sequence). V lost 3 bases and J lost 9; bases outside the gene matches: 8. Here the CDR3 reads CSASLAGDSGEQFF. The CDR3 bases are TGCAGTGCTAGTCTAGCGGGAGACTCTGGTGAGCAGTTCTTC.

This chain uses TRBV6-1 with TRBJ1-2; TRBD1 aligns across 9 bases. The CDR3 loop spans 16 amino acids. Germline CDR1 is MNHNS and CDR2 is SASEGT. J gave up 4 bases and V 2 bases, and 8 bases lay outside the gene matches. CDR3 bases: TGTGCCAGCAGTGAATTCCCCGACAGGGGGATCTATGGCTACACCTTC. It yields the protein CASSEFPDRGIYGYTF.

J is TRBJ1-3 and V is TRBV28; D may be TRBD1 (5 bases). The ends were cut back, 11 bases at V and 0 bases at J, with 14 bases in the middle. The CDR3 is made up of 14 amino acids. From germline, CDR1 is MDHEN and CDR2 SYDVKM. This CDR3 is CAGGSLGSGNTIYF. CDR3 nucleotides: TGTGCCGGGGGGTCATTGGGCTCTGGAAACACCATATATTTT.

V is TRBV15 and J is TRBJ1-2, with 7 bases identical to TRBD1. Germline V gives CDR1 LNHNV, CDR2 YYDKDF (reference sequence). This CDR3 region has 16 residues. V lost 2 bases, J lost 0 bases, and 6 bases stayed unmatched. The CDR3 is CATSRTDRATNYGYTF. As DNA, the CDR3 is TGTGCCACCAGCAGAACCGACAGGGCAACTAACTATGGCTACACCTTC.

V is TRBV10-3 and J is TRBJ2-7, with TRBD1 matching over 7 bases. V lost 7 bases, J lost 0 bases, and 9 bases stayed unmatched. Germline CDR1 reads ENHRY; CDR2 reads SYGVKD. This CDR3 has 15 residues. CDR3 sequence reads: CAIKSGQVSSYEQYF. The CDR3, as DNA: TGTGCCATCAAGTCCGGACAGGTCAGCTCCTACGAGCAGTACTTC.

This chain uses TRBV3-1 (or the pseudogene TRBV3-2) with TRBJ2-1; D remains unclear. The germline gives CDR1 LGHDT, CDR2 YNNKEL (reference sequence). V was trimmed by 5 bases and J by 10 bases, leaving 12 bases between them. The CDR3 loop spans 12 amino acids. CDR3 nucleotide sequence: TGTGCCAGCAGCGTCGCGGAGAGCGAGCAGTTCTTC. It codes for CASSVAESEQFF.

The chain has TRBV7-5 and TRBJ1-4. TRBV7-5 is tagged as a pseudogene. The CDR3 contains 10 residues. The DNA of the CDR3 is TGTGCCAGAACGTCGGGAGGACTGTTTTTT. Translation: CARTSGGLFF.

V gene TRBV19 combines with J gene TRBJ1-6; TRBD1 agrees at 7 bases. The V segment lost 8 bases and the J segment 6 bases; nucleotides outside the gene matches: 7. The CDR3 sequence is 14 residues long. Germline V gene sequence: CDR1 LNHDA, CDR2 SQIVND (reference sequence). In DNA, the CDR3 is TGTGCCAGTTCTCGACAGGGTCGTAATTCACCCCTCCACTTT. Translation gives CASSRQGRNSPLHF.

The chain employs TRBV6-1 and TRBJ1-3; D not certain. Trimming pared 1 base from V and 3 bases from J, leaving 10 bases between. CDR1 is MNHNS and CDR2 is SASEGT in the germline V gene. The CDR3 is 15 residues long. CDR3 nucleotides: TGTGCCAGCAGTGAAGGGCCGCCTGGTGGAAACACCATATATTTT. The encoded protein is CASSEGPPGGNTIYF.

The chain uses TRBV9 and TRBJ2-1, with TRBD2 matching 11 bases. There are 17 residues in the CDR3. J gave up 5 bases and V 3 bases, and 10 bases lay outside the gene matches. The germline gives CDR1 SGDLS, CDR2 YYNGEE. In nucleotides, the CDR3 is TGTGCCAGCAGCGGGGGGAGTACTAGCGGGAGAGACAATGAGCAGTTCTTC. Its translation: CASSGGSTSGRDNEQFF.

This chain links TRBV29-1 with TRBJ2-1; D unclear. This CDR3 is 12 amino acids long. With 3 bases removed from V and 4 bases from J, the gap between germline ends came to 7 bases. Germline CDR1 reads SQVTM; CDR2 reads ANQGSEA. The CDR3 loop is CSVDGPYNEQFF. As DNA, the CDR3 is TGCAGCGTTGACGGTCCGTACAATGAGCAGTTCTTC.

The chain is built from TRBV24-1 and TRBJ2-5; D may be TRBD2 (6 bases). The CDR3 has 16 residues. Germline V gives CDR1 KGHDR, CDR2 SFDVKD. Between the trimmed V and J ends, which lost 4 bases and 1 base, there was a span of 15 bases. This CDR3 is CATSDEAGFGQETQYF. DNA of the CDR3: TGTGCCACCAGTGACGAGGCGGGGTTCGGCCAAGAGACCCAGTACTTC.

V and J are TRBV15 and TRBJ2-5, with 7 bases matching TRBD1. Trimming removed 3 bases from V and 2 bases from J; junction bases left unmatched: 12. The CDR3 loop spans 17 amino acids. Germline V CDR1 and CDR2: LNHNV, YYDKDF (reference sequence). CDR3: CATSSGITGASQETQYF. For the CDR3, the DNA is TGTGCCACCAGCAGTGGTATCACAGGGGCCTCTCAAGAGACCCAGTACTTC.

This rearrangement joins TRBV3-1 (or the pseudogene TRBV3-2) to TRBJ2-1; 10 positions agree with TRBD2. Germline loops: CDR1 LGHDT, CDR2 YNNKEL (reference sequence). The CDR3 is made up of 15 amino acids. V lost 4 bases, J lost 8 bases, and 8 bases stayed unmatched. The CDR3 nucleotides read TGTGCCAGCAGCCCTTGGGGACTAGCGAATTATGAGCAGTTCTTC. Translation gives CASSPWGLANYEQFF.

The V and J genes are TRBV11-2 and TRBJ1-1; D not resolved. CDR1 is SGHAT, CDR2 FQNNGV, per germline. The V end was cut by 6 bases, the J end by 4 bases, with 12 bases between. This CDR3 comprises 13 residues. The CDR3 region is CASRPSRGTEAFF. The CDR3 DNA follows: TGTGCCAGCAGACCTAGTCGTGGCACTGAAGCTTTCTTT.

The chain combines TRBV27 with TRBJ1-2, with 8 bases matching TRBD1. This CDR3 region has 15 residues. Per germline, CDR1 MNHEY and CDR2 SMNVEV (reference sequence). Trimming at V came to 10 bases and at J to 2 bases, leaving 12 bases not matched to a gene. The CDR3 nucleotides read TGTGCCACCGGACAGGGCTCCTCCGTAAACTATGGCTACACCTTC. Translating gives CATGQGSSVNYGYTF.

This clone came up a few times. V gene TRBV24-1 combines with J gene TRBJ1-4; D possibly corresponds to TRBD1 (6 bases). V was shortened by 4 bases and J by 5 bases, with 13 bases between the two germline ends. CDR1 KGHDR and CDR2 SFDVKD come from the germline V gene. The CDR3 length is 15 residues. DNA for the CDR3: TGTGCCACCAGTGACTACAGGGTCTCAAATGAAAAACTGTTTTTT. This sequence encodes CATSDYRVSNEKLFF.

The chain uses TRBV11-3 and TRBJ2-3, with D tentatively TRBD2 (6 bases). The germline gives CDR1 SGHNT, CDR2 YENEEA. Trimming removed 5 bases at V and 6 bases at J, with 15 bases between. The CDR3 totals 14 residues. Here the CDR3 reads CASSGGLGRDTQYF. The CDR3 DNA reads as TGTGCCAGCAGCGGGGGGTTGGGCCGGGATACGCAGTATTTT.

The chain recombines TRBV9 with TRBJ2-1; no definite D call. This CDR3 spans 14 amino acids. Trimming stripped 1 base from V and 4 bases from J, with 9 bases between. Germline V gene lookup returns CDR1 SGDLS and CDR2 YYNGEE. The CDR3 protein is CASSVNGGYNEQFF. CDR3 nucleotide sequence: TGTGCCAGCAGCGTAAACGGCGGTTACAATGAGCAGTTCTTC.

The chain couples TRBV7-9 to TRBJ2-2, with 10 bases aligning to TRBD1. Germline loops: CDR1 SEHNR, CDR2 FQNEAQ (reference sequence). This CDR3 spans 19 amino acids. J lost 9 bases, V lost 3 bases, and 19 bases had no gene match. This chain's CDR3 is CASSLTEPASGQGTRELFF. The CDR3 nucleotides are TGTGCCAGCAGCTTGACGGAGCCGGCCTCGGGACAGGGGACGAGGGAGCTGTTTTTT.

The sample holds many counts of this clone. The chain couples TRBV3-1 (or the pseudogene TRBV3-2) to TRBJ1-2, with TRBD1 matching 8 bases. The germline gives CDR1 LGHDT, CDR2 YNNKEL (reference sequence). The trim removed 7 bases at V and 2 bases at J, leaving 9 bases unmatched. The CDR3 loop spans 15 amino acids. CDR3 protein: CASTLLGQGNYGYTF. The CDR3 nucleotides are TGTGCCAGCACCCTATTAGGACAGGGCAACTATGGCTACACCTTC.

This chain uses TRBV28 with TRBJ2-7; weak D call: TRBD1 (5 bases). Germline V CDR1 and CDR2: MDHEN, SYDVKM. This CDR3 comprises 15 residues. V shed 3 bases and J shed 3 bases, with 15 bases lying between them. CDR3: CASSFRIYRNYEQYF. CDR3 coding DNA: TGTGCCAGCAGTTTTCGTATTTACAGGAACTACGAGCAGTACTTC.

V is TRBV19 and J is TRBJ2-2; D unclear. CDR3 length: 14 amino acids. V was pared by 6 bases and J by 5 bases, with 13 bases between. Germline CDR1 LNHDA, CDR2 SQIVND (reference sequence). Here the CDR3 reads CASRKGTATGELFF. CDR3 coding DNA: TGTGCCAGTAGAAAAGGAACAGCTACCGGGGAGCTGTTTTTT.

This clone was counted only a few times. The chain has TRBV28 and TRBJ2-3; TRBD1 matches 8 bases. Germline CDR1 is MDHEN and CDR2 is SYDVKM. This CDR3 is 17 amino acids long. Germline trimming cut 6 bases from V and 3 bases from J; bases unmatched to any gene: 14. The CDR3 reads CASSSRASTGVTDTQYF. DNA of the CDR3: TGTGCCAGCAGCTCCAGGGCGTCGACAGGGGTAACAGATACGCAGTATTTT.

This clone was counted only a few times. The V and J genes are TRBV18 and TRBJ2-7; 7 nucleotides match TRBD1. The germline V gene encodes CDR1 KGHSH and CDR2 LQKENI. This CDR3 region has 14 residues. Trimming at V came to 3 bases and at J to 5 bases, leaving 7 bases not matched to a gene. The CDR3 sequence: CASSPTGWADEQYF. The CDR3 nucleotides are TGTGCCAGCTCACCGACAGGGTGGGCGGACGAGCAGTACTTC.

This rearrangement joins TRBV15 to TRBJ1-3; 7 nucleotides match TRBD1. Germline trimming cut 1 base from V and 2 bases from J; bases unmatched to any gene: 14. Germline V gene data show CDR1 as LNHNV and CDR2 as YYDKDF (reference sequence). The CDR3 is made up of 19 amino acids. The CDR3 spells CATSRVGLKLQGTGNTIYF. CDR3 in DNA: TGTGCCACCAGCAGAGTTGGCCTCAAACTACAGGGGACTGGAAACACCATATATTTT.

V and J are TRBV29-1 and TRBJ1-2; TRBD1 aligns across 8 bases. The CDR3 contains 17 residues. V lost 1 base, J lost 0 bases, and 10 bases stayed unmatched. Germline loops: CDR1 SQVTM, CDR2 ANQGSEA. CDR3 loop: CSVEAFRGQGANYGYTF. CDR3 DNA: TGCAGCGTTGAAGCCTTCCGCGGACAGGGCGCTAACTATGGCTACACCTTC.

This chain links TRBV27 with TRBJ2-7; D might be TRBD1 (6 bases). The germline V gene has CDR1 MNHEY and CDR2 SMNVEV (reference sequence). The CDR3 runs 14 residues. V lost 5 bases and J 2 bases, leaving 13 bases between the germline ends. The CDR3 coding sequence is TGTGCCAGCAGTCCCCGGGACATAACCTACGAGCAGTACTTC. Protein product: CASSPRDITYEQYF.